This T cell receptor (beta chain) was recorded in a study of T cell responses to AZD1222 COVID-19 vaccine. The repertoire was sequenced with immunoSEQ multiplex PCR; TCRdb's copy has only in-frame clones and lacks some. The profile shows more than 120,000 clones, 86% of them singletons. The CDR3 runs to 11 residues. The germline V and J ends were trimmed by 4 bases and 5 bases, with 6 bases remaining between them. About this clone itself: Other DNA variants within this sample encode the same CDR3.

This receptor was obtained from an adult who received the AZD1222 COVID-19 vaccine. This chain links TRBV12-3 or TRBV12-4 with TRBJ2-7; D not certain. The source material was peripheral blood, sampled 28 days after the second AZD1222 dose. CDR3 region: CASSSSDEQYF. The CDR3 DNA reads TGTGCCAGCAGTTCGTCCGACGAGCAGTACTTC.